Below, 17 T cell receptor beta chains from the same sample are listed, as sequenced in a study of shared clonotypes between healthy human individuals. Assay: immunoSEQ multiplex PCR; the TCRdb copy retains only in-frame clones and omits some. Of roughly 1.4 million clones detected, 98% to 99% appear once; the ten largest clones hold approximately 0.4%. Source material: naive CD4+ T cells sorted from blood. Subset of the sample: CD45RA+ positively selected. The receptors derive from a man aged 25-45 years in good health.

The chain recombines TRBV10-3 with TRBJ2-1; 7 bases line up with TRBD1. This CDR3 has 15 residues. The V segment lost 2 bases and the J segment 8 bases; nucleotides outside the gene matches: 9. Per germline, CDR1 ENHRY and CDR2 SYGVKD. The CDR3 is CAISEIARGIDEQFF. In nucleotides, the CDR3 is TGTGCCATCAGTGAGATAGCCAGGGGGATCGATGAGCAGTTCTTC.

The chain couples TRBV7-2 to TRBJ2-2; 7 nucleotides align to TRBD1. The ends lost 5 bases at V and 1 base at J; junction bases unmatched: 7. The V gene's germline CDR1 is SGHTA and CDR2 FQGNSA. The CDR3 totals 16 residues. CDR3 region: CASSLHRTGNTGELFF. CDR3 sequence (DNA): TGTGCCAGCAGCCTCCACCGGACAGGGAACACCGGGGAGCTGTTTTTT.

This chain joins TRBV27 and TRBJ1-5; tentatively, D is TRBD1 (5 bases). This CDR3 is 15 amino acids long. The germline gives CDR1 MNHEY, CDR2 SMNVEV (reference sequence). The V end was cut by 4 bases, the J end by 7 bases, with 17 bases between. This CDR3 is CASSSRGRVVQPQHF. CDR3 nucleotides: TGTGCCAGCAGTTCCAGAGGCAGGGTCGTCCAGCCCCAGCATTTT.

CDR3 protein: CASRPGTEFFDGYTF. CDR3 DNA sequence: TGCGCCAGCAGACCAGGGACAGAGTTTTTCGACGGCTACACCTTC. The chain recombines TRBV5-1 with TRBJ1-2; 7 nucleotides align to TRBD1. This CDR3 is 15 amino acids long. J gave up 8 bases and V 5 bases, and 15 bases lay outside the gene matches. Germline V lookup: CDR1 SGHRS, CDR2 YFSETQ. The full variable domain, in which reference TRBV5-1 and TRBJ1-2 provide the parts outside the CDR3, is KAGVTQTPRYLIKTRGQQVTLSCSPISGHRSVSWYQQTPGQGLQFLFEYFSETQRNKGNFPGRFSGRQFSNSRSEMNVSTLELGDSALYLCASRPGTEFFDGYTFGSGTRLTVV.

The chain carries TRBV7-9 and TRBJ2-5; D gene unclear. The CDR3 is 14 residues long. CDR1 and CDR2 (germline): SEHNR, FQNEAQ (reference sequence). V was trimmed by 5 bases and J by 5 bases, leaving 15 bases between them. The CDR3, as DNA: TGTGCCAGCAGCCAACGGCGGATAGAGGAGACCCAGTACTTC. It specifies CASSQRRIEETQYF.

The chain combines TRBV2 with TRBJ2-2, with 9 bases that match TRBD1. The V gene's germline CDR1 is SNHLY and CDR2 FYNNEI. Losses at the gene ends were 8 bases for V and 4 bases for J; bases not matched to a gene: 5. The CDR3 is made up of 14 amino acids. This chain's CDR3 is CASSRTGVTGELFF. Written as DNA, the CDR3 is TGTGCCAGCTCCCGGACAGGGGTCACCGGGGAGCTGTTTTTT.

The CDR3 spells CASGVGGEQFF. CDR3 DNA: TGTGCCAGCGGGGTAGGGGGTGAGCAGTTCTTC. The chain carries TRBV6-4 and TRBJ2-1; possible D gene TRBD1, 6 bases. Trimming shortened V by 8 bases and J by 9 bases, and 11 bases separated the two germline ends. CDR1 MRHNA and CDR2 SNTAGT come from the germline V gene. The CDR3 loop spans 11 amino acids.

This chain connects TRBV5-4 to TRBJ2-1; no definite D call. The CDR3 runs 11 residues. The V gene's germline CDR1 is SGHNT and CDR2 YYREEE (reference sequence). Trimming removed 4 bases from V and 5 bases from J, with 4 bases in between. The CDR3 loop is CASSHNNEQFF. The CDR3 DNA reads TGTGCCAGCAGCCATAACAATGAGCAGTTCTTC.

CDR3 coding DNA: TGTGCCAGTAGTACGAGGGACAGTAACTACGAGCAGTACTTC. Its translation: CASSTRDSNYEQYF. The J gene is TRBJ2-7, the V gene TRBV19; 7 positions match TRBD1. Germline V gives CDR1 LNHDA, CDR2 SQIVND (reference sequence). V lost 4 bases to trimming and J lost 3 bases; unmatched junction nucleotides: 6. The CDR3 loop spans 14 amino acids.

In its sample, this clone was seen once. The chain links TRBV7-9 to TRBJ1-4; TRBD1 might be the D (6 bases). This CDR3 has 15 amino acids. With 3 bases removed from V and 7 bases from J, the gap between germline ends came to 15 bases. Germline V gives CDR1 SEHNR, CDR2 FQNEAQ (reference sequence). The CDR3 DNA reads TGTGCCAGCAGCTTCGGCGGCGGCAGGGGTGAAAAACTGTTTTTT. It specifies CASSFGGGRGEKLFF.

A remark on this clone: Other nucleotide sequences from this sample produce the same CDR3. The rearrangement links TRBV7-2 to TRBJ2-1; 11 bases agree with TRBD2. V lost 6 bases and J lost 4; bases outside the gene matches: 5. CDR1 and CDR2 (germline): SGHTA, FQGNSA. This CDR3 is built from 15 residues. The CDR3 sequence is CASSPTSGGYNEQFF. CDR3 nucleotides: TGTGCCAGCAGTCCCACTAGCGGGGGTTACAATGAGCAGTTCTTC.

The rearrangement links TRBV11-1 to TRBJ2-1; no firm D call. This CDR3 region has 13 residues. CDR1 is SGHAT and CDR2 is FQDESV in the germline V gene (reference sequence). V was trimmed by 5 bases and J by 0 bases, leaving 5 bases between them. The CDR3 DNA sequence: TGTGCCAGCAGCCCGGGCTCCTACAATGAGCAGTTCTTC. Encoded protein: CASSPGSYNEQFF.

The J gene is TRBJ1-2, the V gene TRBV7-9; tentatively, D is TRBD1 (6 bases). The CDR3 is 14 residues long. Between the trimmed V and J ends, which lost 5 bases and 5 bases, there was a span of 15 bases. Germline CDR1 is SEHNR and CDR2 is FQNEAQ (reference sequence). CDR3 sequence: CASSQDSLEYGYTF. The CDR3 bases are TGTGCCAGCAGCCAGGACAGTCTGGAGTATGGCTACACCTTC.

The rearrangement joins TRBV19 to TRBJ1-5; D is unresolved. V was trimmed by 3 bases and J by 3 bases, leaving 12 bases between them. There are 15 residues in the CDR3. Germline assignment: CDR1 LNHDA and CDR2 SQIVND (reference sequence). CDR3 protein: CASSISARSNQPQHF. CDR3 in DNA: TGTGCCAGTAGTATCTCAGCCAGATCCAATCAGCCCCAGCATTTT.

The genes are TRBV7-8 and TRBJ1-1, with no clear D. Deletions cut 5 bases from V and 0 bases from J, with 13 bases between. The V gene's germline CDR1 is SGHVS and CDR2 FQNEAQ. The CDR3 runs 15 residues. This CDR3 reads CASSMMETMNTEAFF. The CDR3, as DNA: TGTGCCAGCAGCATGATGGAAACGATGAACACTGAAGCTTTCTTT.

The rearrangement links TRBV28 to TRBJ1-4; no firm D call. The V gene's germline CDR1 is MDHEN and CDR2 SYDVKM. The CDR3 has 12 amino acids. The V gene lost 7 bases and the J gene lost 6 bases, with 9 bases spanning the gap. The chain's CDR3 is CASTTTDEKLFF. In nucleotides, the CDR3 is TGTGCCAGCACCACCACGGATGAAAAACTGTTTTTT.

This chain connects TRBV28 to TRBJ2-6, with D hard to call. The V gene's germline CDR1 is MDHEN and CDR2 SYDVKM. There are 14 residues in the CDR3. Trimming took 1 base from V and 12 from J, leaving 13 bases between them. CDR3 nucleotide sequence: TGTGCCAGCAGTTTATTTTCAGGAGAGGCCGTCCTGACTTTC. Its protein product is CASSLFSGEAVLTF.